This T cell receptor (beta chain) was identified during a study of post-analysis software for immune sequencing data (dated by TCRdb to about 2015). For context, the study as a whole: Relapsing-remitting, secondary progressive and progressive-relapsing multiple sclerosis were recorded as disease courses, and subtype annotation was lacking for some patients. Patient repertoires were compared against roughly 12 previously published healthy control repertoires from donors aged about 6 to 26 years. A subset of samples was prepared in parallel using single-end sample barcoding, then pooled and co-amplified after Illumina adapter ligation. Findings and caveats that apply to the study as a whole: Significantly higher frequencies in patients than in controls were found for several TRBV segments, including TRBV5-6, TRBV5-1 and TRBV20-1. The multiple sclerosis patient group was slightly younger than the control group. Significantly lower normalized Chao1 diversity was found in multiple sclerosis patients than in controls, suggesting substantial peripheral T-cell clonal expansion. Strong co-clustering of samples prepared in the same batch was shown by direct clustering with F measure, prompting a batch-effect correction.

Compared with germline, V lacks 3 bases and J lacks 0 bases; bases without a gene match: 2. CDR1 and CDR2 (SGDLS, YYNGEE) derive from the germline V gene. The CDR3 sequence holds 14 residues, the cysteine and phenylalanine included. Here the CDR3 DNA is all that survives: 42 bases in frame from base 1. TCR beta repertoires were profiled from peripheral blood of about a dozen young patients with multiple sclerosis to demonstrate the VDJtools post-analysis software. The patients with multiple sclerosis were children and adolescents between about 6 and 15 years of age. The library was obtained by PCR. Sequencing instrument: Illumina HiSeq 2500. To reduce PCR and sequencing biases, unique molecular identifiers were incorporated into the TCR beta cDNA libraries. About 500,000 cDNA molecules were obtained per 1 to 10 million input T cells, so each molecule approximated one T cell. The patient libraries were prepared and sequenced with the same protocol used for the earlier healthy control dataset. Within a given batch, samples were prepared together, multiplexed and sequenced on the same HiSeq lane. The source study handled its data this way. Raw barcoded reads were processed with MIGEC, and single-read molecular identifier groups were discarded before consensus assembly and CDR3 extraction. VDJtools was used for post-analysis of the clonotype tables, with diversity normalized by down-sampling every dataset to the smallest sample size. Repertoire overlap clustering matched CDR3 amino acid but not nucleotide sequences to correct batch-related cross-sample contamination. TCRdb reworked the public reads: Q25 trimming with fastp, MiXCR clone assembly, productive beta chains retained. One record per CDR3 amino acid sequence lists the most common genes and DNA. None of the V and J calls come from the authors' own analysis; TCRdb made them. The sample table lists hundreds of thousands of distinct CDR3 sequences, approximately 38% of them with a count of one. Under 9% of the sample lies in the top ten.

This clonotype occurred a few times. Its antigen is not yet known. Base qualities are missing; no much larger clone stands one base away. Sample: blood. The chain uses TRBV9 and TRBJ2-5; the central 7 bases match TRBD2. The origin of this receptor is a girl aged 2-10 years with multiple sclerosis. The DNA reads TGTGCCAGCAGCGCCGGGACTAACCAAGAGACCCAGTACTTC. This sequence encodes CASSAGTNQETQYF.